This T cell receptor beta chain emerged from a study of shared T cell receptors in the human thymus. Germline V gene data show CDR1 as SGHVS and CDR2 as FNYEAQ. Deletions cut 6 bases from V and 4 bases from J, with 4 bases between. The CDR3 is 11 residues long. Profiling relied on immunoSEQ multiplex PCR, and the TCRdb table lists in-frame clones only, not all of them. The sample records 600,000 to 900,000 clones, 70% to 90% being singletons. This sample was also put to use in a study of human thymus T cells. That publication notes: Resected material from corrective heart surgery provided the thymus tissue analysed. Related reports documented highly overlapping thymic repertoires among unrelated individuals.

The V and J genes are TRBV7-6 and TRBJ2-1; D remains unclear. The sequencing input was thymocytes. This receptor was taken from a girl under three years old with a congenital heart defect. This CDR3 reads CASRQYNEQFF. For the CDR3, the DNA is TGTGCCAGCAGACAGTACAATGAGCAGTTCTTC.